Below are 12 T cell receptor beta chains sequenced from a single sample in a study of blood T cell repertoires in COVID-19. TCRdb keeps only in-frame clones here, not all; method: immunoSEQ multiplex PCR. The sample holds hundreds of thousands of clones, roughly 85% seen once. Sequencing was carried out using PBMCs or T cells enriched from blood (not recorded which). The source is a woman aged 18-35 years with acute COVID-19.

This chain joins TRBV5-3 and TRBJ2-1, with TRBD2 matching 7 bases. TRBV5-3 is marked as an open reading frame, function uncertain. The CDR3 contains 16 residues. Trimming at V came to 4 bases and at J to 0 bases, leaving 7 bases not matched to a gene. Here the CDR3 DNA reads TGTGCCAGAAGCATAGCATGCGGGAGCTCCTACAATGAGCAGTTCTTC. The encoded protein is CARSIACGSSYNEQFF.

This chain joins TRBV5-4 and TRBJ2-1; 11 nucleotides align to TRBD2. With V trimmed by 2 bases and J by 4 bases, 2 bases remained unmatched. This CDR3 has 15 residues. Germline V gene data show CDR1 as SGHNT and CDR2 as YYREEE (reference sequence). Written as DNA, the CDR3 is TGTGCCAGCAGCTTAGGGACTAGCGGATACAATGAGCAGTTCTTC. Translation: CASSLGTSGYNEQFF.

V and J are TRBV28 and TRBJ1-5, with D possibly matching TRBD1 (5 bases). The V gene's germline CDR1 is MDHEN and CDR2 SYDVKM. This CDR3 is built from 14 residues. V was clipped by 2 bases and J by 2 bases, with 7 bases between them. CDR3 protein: CASSLGAGNQPQHF. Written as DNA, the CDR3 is TGTGCCAGCAGTTTAGGGGCCGGCAATCAGCCCCAGCATTTT.

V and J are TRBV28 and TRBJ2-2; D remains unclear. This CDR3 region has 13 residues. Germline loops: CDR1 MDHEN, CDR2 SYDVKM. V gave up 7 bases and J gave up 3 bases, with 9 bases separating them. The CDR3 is CASTALDTGELFF. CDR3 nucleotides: TGTGCCAGCACCGCACTTGACACCGGGGAGCTGTTTTTT.

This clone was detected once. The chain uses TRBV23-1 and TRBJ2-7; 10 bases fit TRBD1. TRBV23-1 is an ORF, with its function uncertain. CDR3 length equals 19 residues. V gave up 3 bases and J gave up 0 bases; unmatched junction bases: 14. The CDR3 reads CASSHLGGQGSLSSYEQYF. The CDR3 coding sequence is TGCGCCAGCAGTCACCTTGGGGGACAGGGGTCCCTAAGCTCCTACGAGCAGTACTTC.

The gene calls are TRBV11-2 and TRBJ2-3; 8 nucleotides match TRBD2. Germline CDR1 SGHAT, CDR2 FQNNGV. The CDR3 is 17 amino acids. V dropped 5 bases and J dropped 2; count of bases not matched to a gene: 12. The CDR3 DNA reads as TGTGCCAGCAGCCCAGGGTCTCTAGCGGGTTTCACAGATACGCAGTATTTT. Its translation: CASSPGSLAGFTDTQYF.

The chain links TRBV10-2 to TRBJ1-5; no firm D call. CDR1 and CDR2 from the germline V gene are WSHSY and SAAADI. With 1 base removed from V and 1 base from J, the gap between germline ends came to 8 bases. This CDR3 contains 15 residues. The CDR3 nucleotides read TGCGCCAGCAGTGAGTACATTACGAGCAATCAGCCCCAGCATTTT. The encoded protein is CASSEYITSNQPQHF.

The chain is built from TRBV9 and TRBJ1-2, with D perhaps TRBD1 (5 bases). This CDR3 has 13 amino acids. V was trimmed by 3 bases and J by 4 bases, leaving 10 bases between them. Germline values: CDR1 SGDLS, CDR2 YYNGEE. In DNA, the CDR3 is TGTGCCAGCAGCGGGGGGACTTCCTATGGCTACACCTTC. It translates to CASSGGTSYGYTF.

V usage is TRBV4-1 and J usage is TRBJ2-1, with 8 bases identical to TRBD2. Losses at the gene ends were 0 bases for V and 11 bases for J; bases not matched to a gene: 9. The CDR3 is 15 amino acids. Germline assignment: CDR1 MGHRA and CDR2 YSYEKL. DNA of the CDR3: TGCGCCAGCAGCCAAGAGGACCGGCGGGGGGCCAAGCAGTTCTTC. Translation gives CASSQEDRRGAKQFF.

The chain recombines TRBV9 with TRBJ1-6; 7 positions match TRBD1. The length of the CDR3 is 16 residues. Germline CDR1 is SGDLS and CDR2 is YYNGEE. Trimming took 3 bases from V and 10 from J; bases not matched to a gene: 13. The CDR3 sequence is CASSENRDSPRSPLHF. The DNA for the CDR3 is TGTGCCAGCAGCGAAAACCGGGACAGTCCTAGGTCACCCCTCCACTTT.

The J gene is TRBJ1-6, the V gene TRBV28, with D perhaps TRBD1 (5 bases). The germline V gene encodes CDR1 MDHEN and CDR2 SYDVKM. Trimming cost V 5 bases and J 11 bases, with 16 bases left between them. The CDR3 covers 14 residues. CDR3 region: CASSRGAPEAPLHF. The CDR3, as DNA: TGTGCCAGCAGTCGCGGGGCCCCCGAGGCACCCCTCCACTTT.

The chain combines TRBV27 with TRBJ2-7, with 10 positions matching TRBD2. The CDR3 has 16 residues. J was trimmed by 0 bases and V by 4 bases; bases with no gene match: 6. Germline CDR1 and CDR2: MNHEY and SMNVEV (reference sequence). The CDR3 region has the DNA TGTGCCAGCAGTTCCATTAGCGGGGGGCCCTCCTACGAGCAGTACTTC. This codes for CASSSISGGPSYEQYF.